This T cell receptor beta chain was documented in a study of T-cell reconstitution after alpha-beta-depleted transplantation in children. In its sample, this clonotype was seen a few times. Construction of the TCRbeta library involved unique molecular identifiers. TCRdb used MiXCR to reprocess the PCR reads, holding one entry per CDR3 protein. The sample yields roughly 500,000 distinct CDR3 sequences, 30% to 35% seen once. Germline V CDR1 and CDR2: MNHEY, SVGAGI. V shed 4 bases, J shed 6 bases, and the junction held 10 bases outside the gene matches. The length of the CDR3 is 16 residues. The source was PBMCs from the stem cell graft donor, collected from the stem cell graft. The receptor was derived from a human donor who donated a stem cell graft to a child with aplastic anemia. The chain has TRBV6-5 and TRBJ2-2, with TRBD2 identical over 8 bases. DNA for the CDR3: TGTGCCAGCAGTTCCCCGGGACTAGATTTGCCCGGGGAGCTGTTTTTT. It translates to CASSSPGLDLPGELFF.